Listed here is a single TCR beta chain. From germline, CDR1 is SGHTA and CDR2 FQGNSA. The CDR3 spans 16 residues. V was shortened by 1 base and J by 5 bases, with 15 bases between the two germline ends. The sample originates from a study of immune characterization of retroperitoneal liposarcoma. A single record per CDR3 protein comes from TCRdb applying MiXCR to the PCR reads. The sample consists of around 1,700 distinct CDR3 sequences, 52% of them appearing once. The source of this sequence is a male donor with retroperitoneal liposarcoma. The specimen sequenced was tumor tissue. V usage is TRBV7-2 and J usage is TRBJ2-1; D might be TRBD2 (6 bases). The CDR3 loop reads CASSLVGGGSHNEQFF. The CDR3 DNA reads as TGTGCCAGCAGCTTAGTCGGCGGAGGGTCTCACAATGAGCAGTTCTTC.